This TCR beta chain was identified in a study of cytomegalovirus exposure and HLA in healthy donors. Study as a whole: Membership in the Caucasian-associated ancestry cluster was found for 81% of approximately 380 genotyped donors. Findings and limits, study-wide: The listing of 150 or so TCR beta chains classed them as cytomegalovirus-associated.

Both 60 Vbeta primers and 13 Jbeta primers went into the PCR. Libraries were prepared by immunoSEQ multiplex PCR; TCRdb keeps only in-frame clonotypes and omits some of them. The table lists 200,000 or so clones, about 86% of them singletons. Regarding donors, all were healthy bone marrow donors. Note on this clone: What it binds is not known.

The germline CDR1 and CDR2 sequences are LNHDA and SQIVND (reference sequence). The CDR3 sequence is 14 residues long. V trimming: 3 bases; J trimming: 1 base; junction bases outside the gene matches: 3. The chain links TRBV19 to TRBJ2-7, with 7 nucleotides matching TRBD1. Source material: PBMCs. This receptor was taken from a woman under 30 in good health and CMV-seropositive. CDR3 DNA sequence: TGTGCCAGTAGTATGGCAGGGGGTTCCTACGAGCAGTACGTC. Its translation: CASSMAGGSYEQYV.